The present entry profiles one TCR beta chain with its context. These data come from a study of prognosis after radiotherapy for stage I lung cancer. The V gene's germline CDR1 is SGHNT and CDR2 YENEEA. The CDR3 runs to 14 residues. The V and J ends lost 5 bases and 1 base respectively, with 11 bases between them. The study amplified the TCR beta CDR3 region from genomic DNA. This amplification was carried out by two rounds of multiplex PCR. For every TRBV and TRBJ gene, a specific primer was used in first-round PCR. TCRdb called the multiplex PCR reads again in MiXCR, with one record for every CDR3 protein. The profile shows 9,500 to 15,000 distinct CDR3 sequences, less than 70% of them singletons.

The chain combines TRBV11-3 with TRBJ2-5, with D perhaps matching TRBD2 (6 bases). Sequences were derived from PBMCs, sampled before or after stereotactic body radiation therapy (not recorded which). This TCR came from a donor over 45 with non-small cell lung cancer. Written as DNA, the CDR3 is TGTGCCAGCAGCCCGCGGACTATCCAAGAGACCCAGTACTTC. Its translation is CASSPRTIQETQYF.